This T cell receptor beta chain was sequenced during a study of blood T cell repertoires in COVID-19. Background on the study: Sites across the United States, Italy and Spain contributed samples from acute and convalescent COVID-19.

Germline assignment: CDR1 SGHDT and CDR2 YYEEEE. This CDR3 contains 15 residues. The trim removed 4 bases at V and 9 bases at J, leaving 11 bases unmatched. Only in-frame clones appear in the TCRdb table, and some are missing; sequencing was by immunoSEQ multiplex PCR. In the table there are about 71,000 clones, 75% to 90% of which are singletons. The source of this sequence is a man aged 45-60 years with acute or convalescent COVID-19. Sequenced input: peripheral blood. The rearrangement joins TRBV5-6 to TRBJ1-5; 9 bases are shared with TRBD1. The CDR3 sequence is CASSRDRGATGPQHF. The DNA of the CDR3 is TGTGCCAGCAGCCGAGACAGGGGGGCGACCGGGCCCCAGCATTTT.